Listed below are T cell receptor beta chains from one sample, sequenced in a study of beta chain features in type 1 diabetes. Clones were sequenced by immunoSEQ multiplex PCR, and TCRdb holds only the in-frame ones, with some missing. The sample records some 240,000 clones, about a tenth being singletons. Sequencing used central memory CD4+ T cells from blood. The source of these receptors is a young man in good health. Each CDR3 is given without its conserved first and last residue.

V: TRBV2; J: TRBJ2-5; length: 11; CDR3: ASSEIDRETQY
V: TRBV5-1; J: TRBJ2-1; length: 13; CDR3: ASSPRTSVYNEQF
V: TRBV7-9; J: TRBJ2-7; length: 10; CDR3: ASSVEGYEQY
V: TRBV7-9; J: TRBJ2-5; length: 13; CDR3: ASSLDSRGWETQY
V: TRBV6-4; J: TRBJ2-5; length: 11; CDR3: ASSLDLGETQY
V: TRBV11-2; J: TRBJ2-3; length: 11; CDR3: ASSRLRWDTQY
V: TRBV2; J: TRBJ2-2; length: 12; CDR3: ASSTIQGAGELF
V: TRBV5-6; J: TRBJ2-1; length: 13; CDR3: ASSLGLAGYNEQF
V: TRBV28; J: TRBJ2-2; length: 14; CDR3: ASSLLRTGNTGELF
V: TRBV6-6; J: TRBJ2-1; length: 13; CDR3: ASSTPGLAGDEQF
V: TRBV7-2; J: TRBJ2-1; length: 13; CDR3: ASSLGPSSYNEQF
V: TRBV11-2; J: TRBJ2-1; length: 12; CDR3: ASSSSGLPEGQF
V: TRBV7-2; J: TRBJ2-4; length: 14; CDR3: ASSLVLPGLKNIQY
V: TRBV28; J: TRBJ1-4; length: 11; CDR3: ASRETGGEKLF
V: TRBV29-1; J: TRBJ1-4; length: 10; CDR3: SVERANEKLF
V: TRBV18; J: TRBJ1-1; length: 13; CDR3: ASSQKTGMDTEAF
V: TRBV7-9; J: TRBJ2-5; length: 14; CDR3: ASSLGRIGKQETQY
V: TRBV23-1; J: TRBJ2-7; length: 17; CDR3: ASSQSRSSSGQRPYEQY
V: TRBV7-2; J: TRBJ2-6; length: 14; CDR3: ASSPGRTSGANVLT
V: TRBV7-9; J: TRBJ2-7; length: 11; CDR3: ASSLGAGLEQY
V: TRBV4-1; J: TRBJ2-1; length: 11; CDR3: ASSPLGAREQF
V: TRBV7-3; J: TRBJ2-1; length: 13; CDR3: ASSLYWGQDNEQF
V: TRBV5-4; J: TRBJ2-7; length: 12; CDR3: ASSSFSRDRDEY
V: TRBV6-1; J: TRBJ2-3; length: 9; CDR3: ASDLADTQY
V: TRBV30; J: TRBJ1-4; length: 15; CDR3: AWSVRDVGATNEKLF
V: TRBV11-2; J: TRBJ2-2; length: 11; CDR3: ASSPVVGGELF
V: TRBV6-5; J: TRBJ2-2; length: 13; CDR3: ASNSWARNTGELF
V: TRBV14; J: TRBJ2-5; length: 11; CDR3: ASSTASGRTQY
V: TRBV11-1; J: TRBJ2-1; length: 13; CDR3: ASSLGQGRFYEQF
V: TRBV18; J: TRBJ2-1; length: 15; CDR3: ASSSGLAGGSYNEQF
V: TRBV9; J: TRBJ2-7; length: 12; CDR3: ASSVESGPYEQY
V: TRBV5-6; J: TRBJ1-1; length: 12; CDR3: ASSLYRSSTEAF
V: TRBV19; J: TRBJ2-2; length: 12; CDR3: ASSPQENTGELF
V: TRBV7-8; J: TRBJ2-3; length: 14; CDR3: ASSIGTGGGEDTQY
V: TRBV7-2; J: TRBJ2-5; length: 10; CDR3: ASSAGRETQY
V: TRBV6-5; J: TRBJ2-3; length: 12; CDR3: ASRFGHYGGTQY
V: TRBV28; J: TRBJ1-2; length: 8; CDR3: ASSRSGYT
V: TRBV7-2; J: TRBJ2-1; length: 13; CDR3: ASRDRTSGHNEQF
V: TRBV6-6; J: TRBJ1-2; length: 13; CDR3: AGAGQGPPLDGYT
V: TRBV7-2; J: TRBJ2-1; length: 13; CDR3: ASSLSGAGYNEQF
V: TRBV23-1; J: TRBJ1-2; length: 14; CDR3: ASSQLGPGTINGYT
V: TRBV9; J: TRBJ2-3; length: 12; CDR3: ASSFRTSGSTQY
V: TRBV5-6; J: TRBJ2-1; length: 14; CDR3: ASSLTGDYSYNEQF
V: TRBV15; J: TRBJ2-3; length: 10; CDR3: ATSISTDTQY
V: TRBV5-4; J: TRBJ2-6; length: 16; CDR3: ASSQDLGALGGANVLT
V: TRBV27; J: TRBJ2-5; length: 15; CDR3: ASTPILAEPHQETQY
V: TRBV9; J: TRBJ2-1; length: 12; CDR3: ASSVLGERNEQF
V: TRBV29-1; J: TRBJ2-7; length: 12; CDR3: SVEGGRGNSEQY
V: TRBV7-9; J: TRBJ2-1; length: 11; CDR3: ASSLTAGGEQF
V: TRBV29-1; J: TRBJ1-1; length: 11; CDR3: SVGRTVNTEAF
V: TRBV7-9; J: TRBJ2-7; length: 12; CDR3: ASTRQGDSYEQY
V: TRBV29-1; J: TRBJ1-2; length: 9; CDR3: SVDPFSGYT
V: TRBV30; J: TRBJ2-5; length: 11; CDR3: AWNEQGPETQY
V: TRBV7-9; J: TRBJ2-1; length: 13; CDR3: ASSSTGGSYNEQF